This T cell receptor (beta chain) is from a study of blood T cell repertoires in COVID-19. Study at large: Spain, Italy and the United States supplied samples that represented acute and convalescent COVID-19. In each case, the material was cDNA or gDNA derived from T cells, B-cell-depleted T cells, or PBMCs.

The CDR3 loop spans 14 amino acids. The V end was cut by 0 bases, the J end by 3 bases, with 8 bases between. The germline CDR1 and CDR2 sequences are SGDLS and YYNGEE. Authors' methods: Nucleated cell number was recorded as an estimate derived from reference gene primer amplification. Clones were read by immunoSEQ multiplex PCR, and TCRdb kept only the in-frame ones, dropping some. V and J calls and clone size come straight from that table; D and trimming were deduced from the DNA. Of roughly 150,000 clones in the sample, around 88% were seen once. The V call is TRBV9, the J call TRBJ2-3; no reliable D call. Sequenced input: peripheral blood. The receptor was isolated from a human donor in a cohort sampled during active COVID-19. The CDR3, as DNA: TGTGCCAGCAGCGTAGAGAGGATAACAGATACGCAGTATTTT. This gives the protein CASSVERITDTQYF.